The 3 T cell receptor beta chains below come from one sample, sequenced in a study of blood T cell repertoires in COVID-19. Produced via immunoSEQ multiplex PCR; TCRdb's table is partial and in-frame only. The profile shows 210,000 or so clones, roughly 80% of them singletons. Sequencing was done on a sample of peripheral blood. All receptors derive from a man aged 45-60 years who had recovered from COVID-19.

The chain couples TRBV6-6 to TRBJ1-5; D is undetermined. This CDR3 is 13 amino acids long. The germline V and J ends were trimmed by 2 bases and 5 bases, with 7 bases remaining between them. Germline CDR1 MNHNY, CDR2 SVGAGI (reference sequence). This CDR3 reads CASSYERDQPQHF. In nucleotides, the CDR3 is TGTGCCAGCAGTTACGAGAGGGATCAGCCCCAGCATTTT.

The chain is built from TRBV7-2 and TRBJ1-1, with D possibly matching TRBD1 (5 bases). Germline V lookup: CDR1 SGHTA, CDR2 FQGNSA. V was clipped by 5 bases and J by 7 bases, with 14 bases between them. This CDR3 is 13 amino acids long. CDR3 sequence: CASSQGTRLEAFF. The CDR3 bases are TGTGCCAGCAGCCAGGGCACGCGCCTTGAAGCTTTCTTT.

This rearrangement joins TRBV5-1 to TRBJ2-3, with D perhaps matching TRBD2 (6 bases). CDR1 SGHRS and CDR2 YFSETQ come from the germline V gene. The CDR3 runs to 15 residues. Trimming cost V 4 bases and J 4 bases, with 16 bases left between them. The CDR3 DNA reads as TGCGCCAGCAGCGAGGAGGGGCATGGGGCAGATACGCAGTATTTT. As protein: CASSEEGHGADTQYF.